The 12 T cell receptor beta chains reported below all come from one sample, sequenced in a study of T cell responses to AZD1222 COVID-19 vaccine. TCRdb keeps only in-frame clones here, not all; method: immunoSEQ multiplex PCR. The data contain over 130,000 clones, 80% to 95% of them singletons. The specimen was peripheral blood, collected on day 0 of AZD1222 vaccination. The origin of the receptors is an adult in good health.

V is TRBV5-4 and J is TRBJ1-2; D is possibly TRBD1 (5 bases). Trimming pared 0 bases from V and 5 bases from J, leaving 14 bases between. The germline V gene has CDR1 SGHNT and CDR2 YYREEE (reference sequence). The CDR3 loop spans 15 amino acids. CDR3 residues: CASSLALGQGYGYTF. In DNA, the CDR3 is TGTGCCAGCAGCTTGGCTTTGGGGCAGGGTTATGGCTACACCTTC.

V usage is TRBV7-9 and J usage is TRBJ2-1; 14 bases match TRBD2. The V segment lost 9 bases and the J segment 8 bases; nucleotides outside the gene matches: 9. The length of the CDR3 is 15 residues. Germline V gene sequence: CDR1 SEHNR, CDR2 FQNEAQ (reference sequence). CDR3 region: CASQTPGLAGDEQFF. For the CDR3, the DNA is TGTGCCAGTCAGACACCGGGACTAGCGGGAGATGAGCAGTTCTTC.

The count of this clone is one. The rearrangement joins TRBV19 to TRBJ1-2, with D possibly TRBD1 on 6 matching bases. From germline, CDR1 is LNHDA and CDR2 SQIVND (reference sequence). The CDR3 consists of 13 residues. Deletions cut 6 bases from V and 4 bases from J, with 12 bases between. Here the CDR3 reads CASSRTVPYGYTF. The CDR3 bases are TGTGCCAGTAGCAGGACAGTCCCCTATGGCTACACCTTC.

CDR3 DNA: TGTGCCAGCAATTTCAGGAGGGAGTCCGGGGAGCTGTTTTTT. It translates to CASNFRRESGELFF. The gene calls are TRBV3-1 (or the pseudogene TRBV3-2) and TRBJ2-2, with D possibly matching TRBD2 (6 bases). Germline V CDR1 and CDR2: LGHDT, YNNKEL (reference sequence). The CDR3 runs 14 residues. Trimming left V 7 bases short and J 6 bases short, with 15 bases between.

This chain links TRBV5-1 with TRBJ1-5; tentatively, D is TRBD1 (5 bases). Germline CDR1 is SGHRS and CDR2 is YFSETQ. V lost 4 bases to trimming and J lost 0 bases, with 17 bases between them. The CDR3 sequence is 17 residues long. The chain's CDR3 is CASSDTGTTHSNQPQHF. The CDR3 nucleotides read TGCGCCAGCAGCGATACCGGGACCACCCATAGCAATCAGCCCCAGCATTTT.

The rearrangement joins TRBV6-5 to TRBJ2-1; tentatively, D is TRBD1 (6 bases). Germline CDR1 MNHEY, CDR2 SVGAGI. V dropped 7 bases and J dropped 3 bases, with 7 bases sitting between them. The CDR3 is 12 residues long. The CDR3 protein is CASKGDYNEQFF. The CDR3 nucleotides read TGTGCCAGCAAGGGGGACTACAATGAGCAGTTCTTC.

The chain combines TRBV7-9 with TRBJ2-7, with D perhaps matching TRBD1 (6 bases). This CDR3 comprises 12 residues. The V gene lost 4 bases and the J gene lost 3 bases, with 7 bases spanning the gap. Per the germline V gene, CDR1 is SEHNR and CDR2 is FQNEAQ (reference sequence). As DNA, the CDR3 is TGTGCCAGCAGCTCACAGGGCTACGAGCAGTACTTC. Translation: CASSSQGYEQYF.

The chain combines TRBV7-8 with TRBJ1-3; unclear D gene. V gave up 3 bases and J gave up 0 bases, with 12 bases separating them. CDR1 and CDR2 (germline): SGHVS, FQNEAQ. This CDR3 is built from 16 residues. CDR3 in DNA: TGTGCCAGCAGCTTTAGGATCGGTCTCTCTGGAAACACCATATATTTT. This codes for CASSFRIGLSGNTIYF.

The chain joins TRBV5-4 to TRBJ2-2, with 8 bases aligning to TRBD1. With 0 bases clipped from V and 6 bases from J, the junction kept 10 bases outside the gene matches. The germline V gene has CDR1 SGHNT and CDR2 YYREEE (reference sequence). This CDR3 has 17 amino acids. CDR3 sequence reads: CASSLGGGRGRSGELFF. In DNA, the CDR3 is TGTGCCAGCAGCTTGGGCGGTGGCAGGGGGCGGTCCGGGGAGCTGTTTTTT.

The chain is built from TRBV19 and TRBJ2-7; D is unclear. CDR1 LNHDA and CDR2 SQIVND come from the germline V gene (reference sequence). The CDR3 spans 14 residues. V was shortened by 0 bases and J by 7 bases, with 13 bases between the two germline ends. CDR3 nucleotide sequence: TGTGCCAGTAGTATAGAGACGGATCTCGGGGAGCAGTACTTC. It translates to CASSIETDLGEQYF.

The rearrangement joins TRBV14 to TRBJ1-1; D is unclear. Germline CDR1 and CDR2: SGHDN and FVKESK. Trimming cost V 1 base and J 1 base, with 10 bases left between them. CDR3 length: 15 residues. As DNA, the CDR3 is TGTGCCAGCAGCCAAGTTCTGGGGAGGAACACTGAAGCTTTCTTT. Encoded protein: CASSQVLGRNTEAFF.

This chain links TRBV19 with TRBJ1-5; no reliable D call. The CDR3 is 14 residues long. Germline CDR1 is LNHDA and CDR2 is SQIVND (reference sequence). Trimming took off 7 bases at V and 2 bases at J, with 12 bases between the two ends. The chain's CDR3 is CASNRGGRNQPQHF. The CDR3 DNA follows: TGTGCCAGTAACCGAGGAGGACGCAATCAGCCCCAGCATTTT.